One sample yielded the 20 T cell receptor beta chains listed below, sequenced in a study of shared clonotypes between healthy human individuals (dated by TCRdb to 2019 to 2021). The receptor library was made with the immunoSEQ multiplex PCR assay. What TCRdb holds here is the immuneACCESS table cut down to in-frame rearrangements. Part of the clones is not present; checked against another copy, under half of the missing clones reflect an unresolved V gene, and the others are unexplained. The sample table holds about 2 million clones, of which roughly 94% were seen once. The leading ten clones occupy 0.85% to 1.2% of the sample. CD8 naive samples consisted of CD45RO-negative cells that were positively selected for CCR7, yielding a CD45RA+CCR7+ population without TemRA cells. The sequenced sample consisted of naive CD8+ T cells sorted from blood. The sample's cell subset or site label, in plain terms: CD45RA+CCR7+. These TCRs come from a man younger than 35 in good health.

This clone is a singleton in its sample. Just one base apart from a much larger clone, this may be a read error. Other DNA sequences from this sample encode an identical CDR3 as well. The rearrangement joins TRBV6-5 to TRBJ2-7, with D maybe TRBD1 (6 bases). Looked up from germline, CDR1 is MNHEY and CDR2 is SVGAGI. The length of the CDR3 is 14 residues. V lost 0 bases to trimming and J lost 3 bases, with 9 bases between them. The CDR3 loop reads CASSYSDSGYEQYF. The DNA for the CDR3 is TGTGCCAGCAGTTACTCGGACAGCGGCTACGAGCAGTACTTC.

The chain uses TRBV7-9 and TRBJ2-1; D gene ambiguous. This CDR3 is built from 15 residues. CDR1 and CDR2 from the germline V gene are SEHNR and FQNEAQ (reference sequence). V was clipped by 3 bases and J by 1 base, with 10 bases between them. CDR3 protein: CASSFGVSSYNEQFF. The CDR3 DNA reads as TGTGCCAGCAGCTTTGGGGTCAGTTCCTACAATGAGCAGTTCTTC.

On this clone itself: Other DNA sequences from this sample encode an identical CDR3 as well. This chain connects TRBV9 to TRBJ1-5, with D possibly being TRBD1 (5 bases). Germline values: CDR1 SGDLS, CDR2 YYNGEE. Trimming shortened V by 3 bases and J by 4 bases, and 11 bases separated the two germline ends. The CDR3 has 14 residues. Here the CDR3 DNA reads TGTGCCAGCAGCGGTGGCGGGGCTAATCAGCCCCAGCATTTT. It encodes CASSGGGANQPQHF.

Remarks on this clone: Other DNA sequences in the sample encode the same CDR3. The chain has TRBV28 and TRBJ2-7; D is perhaps TRBD1 (6 bases). The CDR3 runs 13 residues. With 4 bases removed from V and 4 bases from J, the gap between germline ends came to 11 bases. The germline CDR1 and CDR2 sequences are MDHEN and SYDVKM. The CDR3 here is CASSSLQGYEQYF. The CDR3 nucleotides are TGTGCCAGCAGTTCATTACAGGGTTACGAGCAGTACTTC.

The rearrangement uses TRBV7-6 and TRBJ2-7; 8 nucleotides match TRBD2. The CDR3 totals 15 residues. Germline loops: CDR1 SGHVS, CDR2 FNYEAQ. Trimming took 5 bases from V and 5 from J; bases not matched to a gene: 11. The CDR3 sequence is CASSILSGRVDEQYF. Here the CDR3 DNA reads TGTGCCAGCAGCATACTAAGCGGGAGAGTCGACGAGCAGTACTTC. The full variable domain, completed using reference TRBV7-6 and TRBJ2-7, is GAGVSQSPRYKVTKRGQDVALRCDPISGHVSLYWYRQALGQGPEFLTYFNYEAQQDKSGLPNDRFSAERPEGSISTLTIQRTEQRDSAMYRCASSILSGRVDEQYFGPGTRLTVT.

The V and J genes are TRBV5-4 and TRBJ2-2; 14 bases fit TRBD2. Germline CDR1 and CDR2: SGHNT and YYREEE (reference sequence). The CDR3 totals 17 residues. V was clipped by 3 bases and J by 4 bases; unmatched bases: 5. CDR3 sequence reads: CASSSGLAGVVTGELFF. For the CDR3, the DNA is TGTGCCAGCAGCTCGGGACTAGCGGGAGTGGTCACCGGGGAGCTGTTTTTT.

This clone showed up just once. The chain joins TRBV6-1 to TRBJ2-3; D gene unclear. CDR1 and CDR2 from the germline V gene are MNHNS and SASEGT. This CDR3 region has 12 residues. V lost 8 bases and J lost 3, with 9 bases in between. CDR3 sequence reads: CASLRQTDTQYF. The CDR3 nucleotides read TGTGCCAGCCTTCGTCAGACAGATACGCAGTATTTT.

About this clone itself: This CDR3 is also generated by other DNA sequences in the sample. This chain links TRBV28 with TRBJ1-2; perhaps TRBD1 as D (5 bases). Trimming shortened V by 2 bases and J by 1 base, and 8 bases separated the two germline ends. The CDR3 consists of 14 residues. Germline V CDR1 and CDR2: MDHEN, SYDVKM. The CDR3 nucleotides read TGTGCCAGCAGTTTACCAGGGCTTAACTATGGCTACACCTTC. Translating gives CASSLPGLNYGYTF.

Concerning this clone itself: Distinct nucleotide sequences in the sample also encode this CDR3. The rearrangement uses TRBV27 and TRBJ2-1; D gene uncertain. CDR1 is MNHEY, CDR2 SMNVEV, per germline (reference sequence). The CDR3 covers 14 residues. The ends were cut back, 5 bases at V and 2 bases at J, with 10 bases in the middle. The CDR3 coding sequence is TGTGCCAGCAGTCCACCTGGGGCCTACAATGAGCAGTTCTTC. Translating it yields CASSPPGAYNEQFF.

The genes are TRBV5-4 and TRBJ2-5; maybe TRBD1 (7 bases). Trimming pared 2 bases from V and 4 bases from J, leaving 12 bases between. This CDR3 has 14 residues. Germline lookup yields CDR1 SGHNT and CDR2 YYREEE (reference sequence). CDR3 in amino acids: CASSFQGGPETQYF. Written as DNA, the CDR3 is TGTGCCAGCAGCTTCCAGGGGGGCCCAGAGACCCAGTACTTC. The variable domain in full, completed from reference TRBV5-4 and TRBJ2-5, reads ETGVTQSPTHLIKTRGQQVTLRCSSQSGHNTVSWYQQALGQGPQFIFQYYREEENGRGNFPPRFSGLQFPNYSSELNVNALELDDSALYLCASSFQGGPETQYFGPGTRLLVL.

This chain joins TRBV2 and TRBJ2-7, with 7 positions matching TRBD1. Germline assignment: CDR1 SNHLY and CDR2 FYNNEI. Trimming took 6 bases from V and 0 from J; bases not matched to a gene: 8. This CDR3 comprises 15 residues. The CDR3 DNA sequence: TGTGCCAGCAGGCCAGGGGGTGCCAGCTCCTACGAGCAGTACTTC. It is translated as CASRPGGASSYEQYF.

This chain's CDR3 is CASSETGMETQYF. DNA of the CDR3: TGTGCCAGCAGTGAGACAGGGATGGAGACCCAGTACTTC. The rearrangement joins TRBV27 to TRBJ2-5; 7 bases map to TRBD1. The CDR3 is made up of 13 amino acids. V gave up 5 bases and J gave up 5 bases; unmatched junction bases: 5. CDR1 and CDR2 (germline): MNHEY, SMNVEV (reference sequence).

The chain uses TRBV15 and TRBJ2-7; D is possibly TRBD2 (5 bases). The CDR3 covers 14 residues. Trimming took 4 bases from V and 0 from J, leaving 10 bases between them. The germline V gene encodes CDR1 LNHNV and CDR2 YYDKDF (reference sequence). This CDR3 is CATSNRGSSYEQYF. The DNA of the CDR3 is TGTGCCACCAGCAACCGAGGGAGCTCCTACGAGCAGTACTTC.

V gene TRBV30 combines with J gene TRBJ2-5; D ambiguous. CDR1 is GTSNPN, CDR2 SVGIG, per germline (reference sequence). The V gene lost 6 bases and the J gene lost 7 bases, with 9 bases spanning the gap. The CDR3 is 10 residues long. The CDR3: CACHKVTQYF. The CDR3 DNA follows: TGTGCCTGCCATAAGGTGACCCAGTACTTC. The complete variable domain, with remaining parts taken from reference TRBV30 and TRBJ2-5, reads SQTIHQWPATLVQPVGSPLSLECTVEGTSNPNLYWYRQAAGRGLQLLFYSVGIGQISSEVPQNLSASRPQDRQFILSSKKLLLSDSGFYLCACHKVTQYFGPGTRLLVL.

The chain links TRBV27 to TRBJ1-2; TRBD1 might be the D (5 bases). V was clipped by 5 bases and J by 11 bases, with 30 bases between them. The V gene's germline CDR1 is MNHEY and CDR2 SMNVEV (reference sequence). CDR3 length: 17 residues. CDR3 region: CASSRRVQDAGWRGYTF. DNA for the CDR3: TGTGCCAGCAGTAGGCGGGTCCAGGACGCCGGCTGGAGGGGATACACCTTC.

The J gene is TRBJ2-7, the V gene TRBV5-1, with D unresolved. This CDR3 region has 13 residues. The V gene's germline CDR1 is SGHRS and CDR2 YFSETQ. Trimming pared 0 bases from V and 3 bases from J, leaving 7 bases between. The CDR3 protein is CASSLEVNYEQYF. The CDR3 nucleotides are TGCGCCAGCAGCTTGGAGGTGAACTACGAGCAGTACTTC.

The chain recombines TRBV10-3 with TRBJ1-5, with a weak D call TRBD1 (5 bases). Trimming removed 5 bases at V and 0 bases at J, with 8 bases between. Germline-derived CDR1 and CDR2 are ENHRY and SYGVKD. CDR3 length: 14 residues. CDR3 in DNA: TGTGCCATCAGTCGGGGGGATAGCAATCAGCCCCAGCATTTT. Its protein product is CAISRGDSNQPQHF.

V is TRBV10-3 and J is TRBJ2-5; unclear D gene. Trimming took 10 bases from V and 4 from J, leaving 16 bases between them. This CDR3 comprises 13 residues. Germline loops: CDR1 ENHRY, CDR2 SYGVKD. CDR3 sequence (DNA): TGTGCCAGTGCCCTCGCGGTAGGAGAGACCCAGTACTTC. It is translated as CASALAVGETQYF.

This chain joins TRBV13 and TRBJ2-3; D is perhaps TRBD1 (5 bases). This CDR3 is built from 14 residues. Germline assignment: CDR1 PRHDT and CDR2 FYEKMQ (reference sequence). Trimming removed 2 bases at V and 5 bases at J, with 11 bases between. CDR3 sequence (DNA): TGTGCCAGCAGCTTAAGGGGTTCAGTAGATACGCAGTATTTT. Its protein is CASSLRGSVDTQYF.

V usage is TRBV4-2 and J usage is TRBJ2-1; 7 bases match TRBD2. There are 12 residues in the CDR3. With V trimmed by 7 bases and J by 3 bases, 0 bases remained unmatched. Germline CDR1 and CDR2: LGHNA and YNFKEQ. The CDR3 bases are TGTGCCAGCACTAGCGGCTACAATGAGCAGTTCTTC. Translated: CASTSGYNEQFF.